In its sample, the clone carrying this T cell receptor (beta chain) was seen once. Its antigen is as yet unknown. Trimming took off 8 bases at V and 3 bases at J, with 14 bases between the two ends. Germline CDR1 is SQVTM and CDR2 is ANQGSEA. This CDR3 has 12 amino acids. Clones were sequenced by immunoSEQ multiplex PCR, and TCRdb holds only the in-frame ones, with some missing. Among fewer than 90,000 clones listed, approximately 90% were seen once. This entry belongs to a study of OX40 agonist ivuxolimab in advanced cancers. Study-level information: Treatment received earlier with anti-PD-1, anti-PD-L1 or anti-CTLA-4 agents was allowed, and approximately 44% had some. There were three patients with partial responses, one having hepatocellular carcinoma and two cutaneous melanoma. Points from the study as a whole: On average, CD8+ T cells showed a greater number of expanded clones than CD4+.

Sequencing was performed on CD4+ or CD8+ T cells sorted from blood, taken in a trial of the OX40 agonist ivuxolimab. The chain uses TRBV29-1 and TRBJ2-7; perhaps TRBD2 as D (6 bases). This TCR derives from an adult with an advanced solid tumor such as melanoma, head and neck, liver or kidney cancer. CDR3 in DNA: TGCAGCACCCGGGACTCCCTCTACGAGCAGTACTTC. Protein sequence: CSTRDSLYEQYF.